This T cell receptor beta chain came from a study of T cell responses to AZD1222 COVID-19 vaccine. Assay: immunoSEQ multiplex PCR; the TCRdb copy retains only in-frame clones and omits some. The table shows about 99,000 clones, with more than 80% occurring only once. V lost 8 bases, J lost 5 bases, and 19 bases lay in between. This CDR3 has 15 residues. Germline values: CDR1 LNHDA, CDR2 SQIVND (reference sequence). The sequence was obtained from an adult in good health. The rearrangement joins TRBV19 to TRBJ2-1, with D possibly being TRBD1 (7 bases). Source: peripheral blood, taken on day 0 of AZD1222 vaccination. CDR3: CASASGAGGNNEQFF. In nucleotides, the CDR3 is TGTGCCAGTGCCTCGGGGGCAGGGGGGAACAATGAGCAGTTCTTC.